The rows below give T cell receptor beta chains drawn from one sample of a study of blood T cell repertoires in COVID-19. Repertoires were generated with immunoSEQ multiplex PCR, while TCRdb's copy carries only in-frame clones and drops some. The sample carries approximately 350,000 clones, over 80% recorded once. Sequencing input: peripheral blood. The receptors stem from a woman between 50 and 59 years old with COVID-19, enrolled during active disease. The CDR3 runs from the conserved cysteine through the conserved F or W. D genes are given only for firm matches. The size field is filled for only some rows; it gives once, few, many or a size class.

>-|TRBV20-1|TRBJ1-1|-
TGCAGTGCTAGTTATTACAGGGAAGGTGAAGCTTTCTTT
CSASYYREGEAFF
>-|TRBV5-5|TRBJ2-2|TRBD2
TGTGCCAGCAGCTTCACTAGCGGGGCGAACACCGGGGAGCTGTTTTTT
CASSFTSGANTGELFF
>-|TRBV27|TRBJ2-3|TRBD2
TGTGCCAGCAGGGCCATGGCGGGAGTGAGGACAGATACGCAGTATTTT
CASRAMAGVRTDTQYF
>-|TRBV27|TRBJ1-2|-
TGTGCCAGCAGTTTATTCGTCGGCAGGGCCTATGGCTACACCTTC
CASSLFVGRAYGYTF
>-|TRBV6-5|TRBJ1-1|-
TGTGCCAGCAGTTTTCGGCAGGCGGGGACTGAAGCTTTCTTT
CASSFRQAGTEAFF
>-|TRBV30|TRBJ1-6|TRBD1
TGTGCCTGGAGTGTGGGGTCCGGGACAGGGAGATCACCCCTCCACTTT
CAWSVGSGTGRSPLHF
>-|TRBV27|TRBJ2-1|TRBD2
TGTGCCAGCAGTTTAGGGGGGGACAATGAGCAGTTCTTC
CASSLGGDNEQFF
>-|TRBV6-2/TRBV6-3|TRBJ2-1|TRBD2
TGTGCCAGCAGTTCTCAAAGTGGGGGGACTAGCGGGTCGAATGAGCAGTTCTTC
CASSSQSGGTSGSNEQFF
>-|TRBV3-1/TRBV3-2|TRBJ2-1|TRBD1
TGTGCCAGCAGCCGGATCCGGACAGGGGGAGTTTCCAATGAGCAGTTCTTC
CASSRIRTGGVSNEQFF
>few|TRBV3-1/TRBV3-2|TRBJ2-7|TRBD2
TGTGCCAGCAGCCTACTAGCGGAGCGCTACGAGCAGTACTTC
CASSLLAERYEQYF
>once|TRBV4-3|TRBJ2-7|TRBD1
TGCGCCAGCAGTCGGACAGGGCCAACAGACGAGCAGTACTTC
CASSRTGPTDEQYF
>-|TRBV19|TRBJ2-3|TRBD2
TGTGCCAGTAGTATGAGACACCGTCGTAGCGGGAGCACAGATACGCAGTATTTT
CASSMRHRRSGSTDTQYF